Below, 11 T cell receptor beta chains from the same sample are listed, as sequenced in a study of PD-1 blockade in classical Hodgkin lymphoma. Sequenced by immunoSEQ multiplex PCR; TCRdb stores in-frame clones only, minus some. The table includes around 50,000 clones, approximately 90% detected once. All trial patients relapsed after autologous stem cell transplantation. Sequenced material: peripheral blood mononuclear cells (PBMCs), taken before the second cycle of nivolumab. Receptors were obtained from a human donor with classical Hodgkin lymphoma.

V and J are TRBV27 and TRBJ2-7; maybe TRBD2 (6 bases). V was trimmed by 3 bases and J by 3 bases, leaving 15 bases between them. The CDR3 covers 15 residues. The germline CDR1 and CDR2 sequences are MNHEY and SMNVEV (reference sequence). CDR3 bases: TGTGCCAGCAGTTTGGGAGGAGGACCCAACTACGAGCAGTACTTC. Translating gives CASSLGGGPNYEQYF.

V and J are TRBV28 and TRBJ2-7; no firm D call. The length of the CDR3 is 14 residues. The V and J ends lost 2 bases and 2 bases respectively, with 10 bases between them. The germline V gene encodes CDR1 MDHEN and CDR2 SYDVKM. This CDR3 reads CASSLRVSTYEQYF. The CDR3 bases are TGTGCCAGCAGTTTACGGGTCTCTACCTACGAGCAGTACTTC.

This chain links TRBV30 with TRBJ1-1; a possible D gene is TRBD1 (6 bases). V was cut by 5 bases and J by 3 bases, with 16 bases left in between. This CDR3 has 14 residues. Germline loops: CDR1 GTSNPN, CDR2 SVGIG (reference sequence). CDR3 loop: CAWGGAIIHTEAFF. The CDR3 nucleotides are TGTGCCTGGGGGGGGGCTATAATACACACTGAAGCTTTCTTT.

This chain connects TRBV6-5 to TRBJ2-7; possible D gene TRBD2, 5 bases. Trimming took off 6 bases at V and 3 bases at J, with 12 bases between the two ends. Germline V gene data show CDR1 as MNHEY and CDR2 as SVGAGI. The CDR3 sequence is 13 residues long. This CDR3 is CASRGGQLYEQYF. Written as DNA, the CDR3 is TGTGCCAGCAGAGGCGGGCAACTCTACGAGCAGTACTTC.

V and J are TRBV5-4 and TRBJ2-3, with TRBD2 matching 8 bases. Unmatched junction bases numbered 11, after V lost 4 bases and J lost 4 bases. This CDR3 contains 16 residues. CDR1 and CDR2 (germline): SGHNT, YYREEE (reference sequence). CDR3 sequence (DNA): TGTGCCAGCAGCATACAAGCGGGAGTCGGGTCAGATACGCAGTATTTT. It translates to CASSIQAGVGSDTQYF.

The chain recombines TRBV7-9 with TRBJ2-2, with D possibly being TRBD1 or TRBD2 (5 bases each). Germline values: CDR1 SEHNR, CDR2 FQNEAQ (reference sequence). Trimming stripped 5 bases from V and 9 bases from J, with 13 bases between. The CDR3 extends over 13 amino acids. The CDR3 here is CASSHRGDWELFF. As DNA, the CDR3 is TGTGCCAGCAGCCATCGGGGCGATTGGGAGCTGTTTTTT.

The V call is TRBV9, the J call TRBJ2-1; D call uncertain. CDR1 is SGDLS and CDR2 is YYNGEE in the germline V gene. The CDR3 runs 15 residues. V lost 0 bases and J lost 0, with 7 bases in between. CDR3 bases: TGTGCCAGCAGCGTAGGGCCGAGCTCCTACAATGAGCAGTTCTTC. Its protein product is CASSVGPSSYNEQFF.

The chain employs TRBV6-5 and TRBJ2-5; D ambiguous. Trimming shortened V by 0 bases and J by 5 bases, and 13 bases separated the two germline ends. This CDR3 has 15 amino acids. CDR1 is MNHEY and CDR2 is SVGAGI in the germline V gene. CDR3 DNA sequence: TGTGCCAGCAGTTACTCGAAATTGTCGCGCGAGACCCAGTACTTC. This codes for CASSYSKLSRETQYF.

The chain is built from TRBV4-3 and TRBJ2-7, with TRBD2 identical over 8 bases. This CDR3 contains 14 residues. Trimming took 1 base from V and 3 from J; bases not matched to a gene: 2. The germline V gene has CDR1 LGHNA and CDR2 YSLEER. The CDR3 loop is CASSQVTSGYEQYF. The CDR3 DNA reads as TGCGCCAGCAGCCAAGTTACTAGCGGCTACGAGCAGTACTTC.

This chain uses TRBV20-1 with TRBJ2-7, with 8 bases lining up with TRBD1. CDR3 size: 11 residues. V lost 6 bases to trimming and J lost 4 bases; unmatched junction nucleotides: 2. The V gene's germline CDR1 is DFQATT and CDR2 SNEGSKA (reference sequence). The CDR3 here is CSANRGYEQYF. The CDR3 DNA follows: TGCAGTGCCAACAGGGGGTACGAGCAGTACTTC.

The rearrangement joins TRBV6-6 to TRBJ2-5; 12 positions match TRBD2. The germline gives CDR1 MNHNY, CDR2 SVGAGI (reference sequence). This CDR3 spans 16 amino acids. J gave up 5 bases and V 4 bases, and 8 bases lay outside the gene matches. The CDR3 coding sequence is TGTGCCAGCAGTTTGGCTAGCGGGAGGGCCGGGGAGACCCAGTACTTC. Its translation: CASSLASGRAGETQYF.